This section outlines one T cell receptor (beta chain) sequence together with its context. The target antigen is unknown. The sample originates from a study of tissue T cells after allogeneic stem cell transplantation. At the level of the study: Enrolled prospectively were adult allogeneic hematopoietic cell transplant recipients whose graft-versus-host disease was steroid-refractory.

The protocol was immunoSEQ multiplex PCR, while the TCRdb copy is restricted to in-frame clones and leaves out a portion. The sample carries tens of thousands of clones, roughly 90% recorded once. The length of the CDR3 is 16 residues. The germline CDR1 and CDR2 sequences are MNHNY and SVGAGI (reference sequence). V trimming: 5 bases; J trimming: 1 base; junction bases outside the gene matches: 8. Whole-study findings and limits: The patient cohort was small and clinically heterogeneous, with limited sampling depth. The study did not identify alloreactive or antigen-specific tissue TCRs, and some clones might be persisting host cells. Tissue-detected TCR repertoire was only partly captured by blood and spleen T cells.

The TCR was taken from a woman between 35 and 75 years old who later had graft-versus-host disease after an allogeneic stem cell transplant. The sample here was blood, taken before transplantation. This rearrangement joins TRBV6-6 to TRBJ1-1, with 9 bases matching TRBD1. The CDR3 loop reads CASSRRPGQGNTEAFF. The CDR3 coding sequence is TGTGCCAGCAGTCGACGTCCGGGACAGGGGAACACTGAAGCTTTCTTT.